This T cell receptor (beta chain) stems from a study of early T cells in non-severe SARS-CoV-2 infection. Study-wide context: The authors sequenced bulk RNA from unsorted whole blood, leaving chains unpaired.

This clonotype was seen a single time. A much larger clone lies a single base off, so this may be a read error. Attachment of unique molecular identifiers to individual cDNA molecules was performed. MiXCR was run by TCRdb on the 5' RACE reads, yielding one entry per CDR3 protein. Of just over 80,000 distinct CDR3 sequences listed, approximately 15% are singletons. This receptor was taken from an adult who was a healthcare worker with PCR-confirmed SARS-CoV-2 infection or an uninfected control (not recorded which). Material: whole blood.

In DNA form, the CDR3 reads TGTGCCAGCAGCTTACCGGACAAGACTGAAGCTTTCTTT. Protein product: CASSLPDKTEAFF. The V gene is TRBV7-3, the J gene TRBJ1-1; a weak D match, TRBD1 (5 bases). Trimming cost V 2 bases and J 5 bases, with 9 bases left between them. Germline CDR1 and CDR2: SGHTA and FQGTGA. This CDR3 spans 13 amino acids.